The 31 T cell receptor beta chains in this list originate from one sample, sequenced in a study of cytomegalovirus exposure and HLA in healthy donors. Repertoires were generated with immunoSEQ multiplex PCR, while TCRdb's copy carries only in-frame clones and drops some. This sample has approximately 300,000 clones, with roughly 87% found just once. Input material: PBMCs. The receptors come from a woman under 40 in good health and CMV-seropositive.

J is TRBJ2-7 and V is TRBV18, with TRBD1 matching over 7 bases. The CDR3 totals 14 residues. Germline V gives CDR1 KGHSH, CDR2 LQKENI. V was clipped by 3 bases and J by 2 bases; unmatched bases: 4. CDR3 in amino acids: CASSPTGSTYEQYF. The CDR3 DNA sequence: TGTGCCAGCTCACCGACAGGGAGTACCTACGAGCAGTACTTC.

The chain links TRBV27 to TRBJ1-5; TRBD1 agrees at 8 bases. The V and J ends lost 4 bases and 4 bases, in that order; junction bases with no gene match: 6. Germline loops: CDR1 MNHEY, CDR2 SMNVEV (reference sequence). The CDR3 extends over 15 amino acids. CDR3 residues: CASSWTGLRNQPQHF. CDR3 DNA sequence: TGTGCCAGCAGTTGGACAGGGCTAAGGAATCAGCCCCAGCATTTT.

As concerns this clone: Distinct nucleotide sequences in the sample also encode this CDR3. V and J are TRBV6-1 and TRBJ2-7, with D uncertain. The CDR3 has 12 residues. Germline V gene lookup returns CDR1 MNHNS and CDR2 SASEGT. The V end lost 2 bases, the J end lost 2 bases, and 4 bases lay between the germline ends. CDR3 in amino acids: CASSERAYEQYF. In nucleotides, the CDR3 is TGTGCCAGCAGTGAAAGGGCCTACGAGCAGTACTTC.

Written as DNA, the CDR3 is TGTGCCAGCAGACGGGTTGGTACTGAAGCTTTCTTT. Translation: CASRRVGTEAFF. The chain has TRBV27 and TRBJ1-1, with D unclear. Trimming took 6 bases from V and 5 from J, leaving 10 bases between them. CDR1 is MNHEY and CDR2 is SMNVEV in the germline V gene (reference sequence). This CDR3 comprises 12 residues.

The chain couples TRBV6-1 to TRBJ1-2; 7 nucleotides agree with TRBD1. V was pared by 7 bases and J by 14 bases, with 19 bases of the junction left unmatched. CDR3 length equals 14 residues. The germline gives CDR1 MNHNS, CDR2 SASEGT. The CDR3 DNA reads TGTGCCAGCACCACAATGGGCGACAGGGTCGACTATACCTTC. This gives the protein CASTTMGDRVDYTF.

This clone was counted between two and nine times. The chain carries TRBV9 and TRBJ1-2, with D possibly matching TRBD1 (5 bases). This CDR3 contains 14 residues. Trimming removed 0 bases from V and 4 bases from J, with 10 bases in between. Germline V gives CDR1 SGDLS, CDR2 YYNGEE. CDR3 amino acids: CASSVGGGSYGYTF. The CDR3 nucleotides are TGTGCCAGCAGCGTAGGTGGGGGATCCTATGGCTACACCTTC.

J is TRBJ2-1 and V is TRBV28; TRBD2 matches 12 bases. Trimming took 6 bases from V and 3 from J; bases not matched to a gene: 12. CDR3 size: 18 residues. CDR1 is MDHEN, CDR2 SYDVKM, per germline. The CDR3 region is CASRRGLAGGPHYNEQFF. The DNA for the CDR3 is TGTGCCAGCAGGAGAGGTCTAGCGGGAGGGCCCCACTACAATGAGCAGTTCTTC.

This clone was detected a few times. The chain links TRBV2 to TRBJ1-2; 8 bases align to TRBD1. V lost 7 bases to trimming and J lost 4 bases; unmatched junction nucleotides: 5. In germline, CDR1 is SNHLY, CDR2 FYNNEI. The CDR3 has 13 amino acids. CDR3 residues: CASIRDRGYGYTF. In nucleotides, the CDR3 is TGTGCCAGCATCAGAGACAGGGGCTATGGCTACACCTTC.

This chain links TRBV27 with TRBJ2-7; no definite D call. Trimming took 8 bases from V and 1 from J, leaving 9 bases between them. CDR3 size: 12 residues. Germline V gene sequence: CDR1 MNHEY, CDR2 SMNVEV (reference sequence). CDR3 residues: CASVGDSYEQYF. DNA for the CDR3: TGTGCCAGCGTAGGAGATTCCTACGAGCAGTACTTC.

J is TRBJ2-7 and V is TRBV5-1; no definite D call. The CDR3 runs to 14 residues. The germline gives CDR1 SGHRS, CDR2 YFSETQ. Trimming took off 3 bases at V and 4 bases at J, with 14 bases between the two ends. DNA of the CDR3: TGCGCCAGCAGCTCCTCAGCAATGACATACGAGCAGTACTTC. It is translated as CASSSSAMTYEQYF.

The chain links TRBV5-1 to TRBJ2-3; D gene ambiguous. Germline values: CDR1 SGHRS, CDR2 YFSETQ. V lost 4 bases, J lost 6 bases, and 6 bases lay in between. This CDR3 comprises 11 residues. The CDR3 region has the DNA TGCGCCAGCAGCCCCGTGGATACGCAGTATTTT. Translation: CASSPVDTQYF.

The chain links TRBV9 to TRBJ2-1, with 8 bases fitting TRBD2. Germline lookup yields CDR1 SGDLS and CDR2 YYNGEE. V lost 0 bases to trimming and J lost 6 bases; unmatched junction nucleotides: 8. This CDR3 has 16 residues. This chain's CDR3 is CASSVDGGARINEQFF. CDR3 coding DNA: TGTGCCAGCAGCGTAGACGGGGGGGCCCGTATCAATGAGCAGTTCTTC.

The chain has TRBV5-4 and TRBJ1-1; D may be TRBD1 (6 bases). Germline-derived CDR1 and CDR2 are SGHNT and YYREEE (reference sequence). Trimming took off 3 bases at V and 0 bases at J, with 9 bases between the two ends. CDR3 length equals 14 residues. The CDR3, as DNA: TGTGCCAGCAGCTGGACAGTCTTGAACACTGAAGCTTTCTTT. It encodes CASSWTVLNTEAFF.

This clone was counted a few times. As DNA, the CDR3 is TGTGCCAGCAGCTTACTCGATCACGAGCAGTACTTC. It is translated as CASSLLDHEQYF. The chain has TRBV2 and TRBJ2-7; D gene uncertain. V was trimmed by 6 bases and J by 5 bases, leaving 11 bases between them. This CDR3 is built from 12 residues. Germline CDR1 reads SNHLY; CDR2 reads FYNNEI. Looking up the rest from reference TRBV2 and TRBJ2-7 gives the full variable domain: EPEVTQTPSHQVTQMGQEVILRCVPISNHLYFYWYRQILGQKVEFLVSFYNNEISEKSEIFDDQFSVERPDGSNFTLKIRSTKLEDSAMYFCASSLLDHEQYFGPGTRLTVT.

This clone was found a few times. V gene TRBV2 combines with J gene TRBJ1-6; D remains ambiguous. Trimming removed 6 bases at V and 8 bases at J, with 17 bases between. Germline CDR1 and CDR2: SNHLY and FYNNEI. The CDR3 runs to 15 residues. The CDR3, as DNA: TGTGCCAGCAGGCCCGCCGGGATGCGGGATTCACCCCTCCACTTT. It encodes CASRPAGMRDSPLHF.

The chain links TRBV4-3 to TRBJ2-4; D not resolved. Trimming left V 3 bases short and J 5 bases short, with 8 bases between. Germline assignment: CDR1 LGHNA and CDR2 YSLEER. CDR3 size: 13 residues. In nucleotides, the CDR3 is TGCGCCAGCAGCCAGACGACTGAAAACATTCAGTACTTC. Protein product: CASSQTTENIQYF.

The chain joins TRBV6-1 to TRBJ2-7, with D possibly matching TRBD1 (5 bases). The CDR3 has 15 residues. Germline V gene sequence: CDR1 MNHNS, CDR2 SASEGT. Trimming pared 0 bases from V and 7 bases from J, leaving 16 bases between. The CDR3: CASSEAHRPAREQYF. DNA of the CDR3: TGTGCCAGCAGTGAAGCACACAGGCCGGCGAGGGAGCAGTACTTC.

The chain links TRBV4-3 to TRBJ2-5; tentatively, D is TRBD2 (5 bases). The CDR3 is 14 residues long. Trimming removed 1 base at V and 5 bases at J, with 11 bases between. Germline V gene sequence: CDR1 LGHNA, CDR2 YSLEER. The chain's CDR3 is CASSQGTSSETQYF. The CDR3 DNA follows: TGCGCCAGCAGCCAAGGTACTAGTTCTGAGACCCAGTACTTC.

In this sample, this clone turned up a few times. The chain employs TRBV6-1 and TRBJ1-4; D is uncertain. The germline V gene has CDR1 MNHNS and CDR2 SASEGT. V was trimmed by 6 bases and J by 7 bases, leaving 12 bases between them. The CDR3 contains 13 residues. CDR3 coding DNA: TGTGCCAGCAGAAGCCCGGGAGTTGAAAAACTGTTTTTT. Amino acid sequence: CASRSPGVEKLFF.

The V gene is TRBV18, the J gene TRBJ1-4, with a tentative D call TRBD1 (6 bases). The CDR3 is made up of 13 amino acids. V shed 5 bases and J shed 4 bases, with 8 bases lying between them. The V gene's germline CDR1 is KGHSH and CDR2 LQKENI. The CDR3 loop reads CASSGQFNEKLFF. The CDR3 nucleotides read TGTGCCAGCTCAGGACAGTTTAATGAAAAACTGTTTTTT.

The CDR3: CALGQAYGTQYF. CDR3 bases: TGTGCCTTGGGACAGGCCTACGGTACGCAGTATTTT. The chain is built from TRBV30 and TRBJ2-3; 8 positions agree with TRBD1. This CDR3 is 12 amino acids long. Germline CDR1 reads GTSNPN; CDR2 reads SVGIG (reference sequence). Germline trimming cut 7 bases from V and 8 bases from J; bases unmatched to any gene: 8.

The count of this clone is one. The chain is built from TRBV7-9 and TRBJ2-3, with 12 bases matching TRBD2. Germline V gives CDR1 SEHNR, CDR2 FQNEAQ (reference sequence). The CDR3 runs 16 residues. Trimming removed 4 bases from V and 3 bases from J; junction bases left unmatched: 5. CDR3 sequence (DNA): TGTGCCAGCAGCTCCCCACTAGCGGGGGGTACAGATACGCAGTATTTT. Amino acid sequence: CASSSPLAGGTDTQYF.

J is TRBJ1-4 and V is TRBV28, with D possibly matching TRBD1 (5 bases). V dropped 7 bases and J dropped 6 bases, with 15 bases sitting between them. The CDR3 totals 14 residues. Germline CDR1 is MDHEN and CDR2 is SYDVKM. The CDR3 sequence: CASIREGLYEKLFF. In DNA form, the CDR3 reads TGTGCCAGCATCAGGGAGGGTCTCTATGAAAAACTGTTTTTT.

The rearrangement joins TRBV6-1 to TRBJ2-5, with TRBD1 matching over 9 bases. Losses at the gene ends were 4 bases for V and 5 bases for J; bases not matched to a gene: 8. This CDR3 is 15 amino acids long. Germline values: CDR1 MNHNS, CDR2 SASEGT. CDR3: CASSGGQGWTETQYF. CDR3 DNA sequence: TGTGCCAGCAGTGGCGGACAGGGGTGGACGGAGACCCAGTACTTC.

The J gene is TRBJ2-3, the V gene TRBV7-2; D is uncertain. Germline CDR1 reads SGHTA; CDR2 reads FQGNSA. The V and J ends lost 7 bases and 4 bases respectively, with 18 bases between them. CDR3 size: 15 residues. The CDR3 DNA reads as TGTGCCAGCACCCCTCGGGTAGCAGTTCCAGATACGCAGTATTTT. This encodes CASTPRVAVPDTQYF.

The rearrangement uses TRBV30 and TRBJ2-1, with D hard to call. The CDR3 loop spans 13 amino acids. V lost 2 bases to trimming and J lost 9 bases, with 14 bases between them. Germline V gene sequence: CDR1 GTSNPN, CDR2 SVGIG (reference sequence). CDR3 loop: CAWSLTRVGEQFF. CDR3 in DNA: TGTGCCTGGAGTCTAACTCGGGTGGGTGAGCAGTTCTTC.

The J gene is TRBJ1-5, the V gene TRBV27, with TRBD1 as a possible D gene (6 bases). With 3 bases removed from V and 2 bases from J, the gap between germline ends came to 14 bases. Germline assignment: CDR1 MNHEY and CDR2 SMNVEV (reference sequence). The CDR3 is 16 residues long. In nucleotides, the CDR3 is TGTGCCAGCAGTTTGAGGGACATAGTCGGCAATCAGCCCCAGCATTTT. It encodes CASSLRDIVGNQPQHF.

The chain joins TRBV6-6 to TRBJ1-2; D is perhaps TRBD1 (6 bases). The V gene lost 5 bases and the J gene lost 2 bases, with 18 bases spanning the gap. This CDR3 has 16 amino acids. Per the germline V gene, CDR1 is MNHNY and CDR2 is SVGAGI (reference sequence). The CDR3 DNA follows: TGTGCCAGCAGTGGATTGGGGGGGCGGGCGAACTATGGCTACACCTTC. Its translation is CASSGLGGRANYGYTF.

The V gene is TRBV7-6, the J gene TRBJ2-1; D remains ambiguous. Per the germline V gene, CDR1 is SGHVS and CDR2 is FNYEAQ. V gave up 4 bases and J gave up 8 bases, with 9 bases separating them. The CDR3 runs to 12 residues. The CDR3 is CASSSDRDEQFF. CDR3 coding DNA: TGTGCCAGCAGCTCGGATAGGGATGAGCAGTTCTTC.

The CDR3 spells CASSLDREAFF. Written as DNA, the CDR3 is TGTGCCAGCAGTTTGGACAGGGAAGCTTTCTTT. The chain combines TRBV6-6 with TRBJ1-1, with 7 nucleotides matching TRBD1. Germline V gene data show CDR1 as MNHNY and CDR2 as SVGAGI (reference sequence). The CDR3 consists of 11 residues. The V and J ends lost 4 bases and 8 bases, in that order; junction bases with no gene match: 1.

The gene calls are TRBV30 and TRBJ2-3; TRBD1 is a possible D gene (6 bases). The germline gives CDR1 GTSNPN, CDR2 SVGIG (reference sequence). Trimming cost V 3 bases and J 4 bases, with 11 bases left between them. CDR3 size: 13 residues. CDR3 DNA: TGTGCCTGGAGGACAGGACGTTCAGATACGCAGTATTTT. Protein: CAWRTGRSDTQYF.